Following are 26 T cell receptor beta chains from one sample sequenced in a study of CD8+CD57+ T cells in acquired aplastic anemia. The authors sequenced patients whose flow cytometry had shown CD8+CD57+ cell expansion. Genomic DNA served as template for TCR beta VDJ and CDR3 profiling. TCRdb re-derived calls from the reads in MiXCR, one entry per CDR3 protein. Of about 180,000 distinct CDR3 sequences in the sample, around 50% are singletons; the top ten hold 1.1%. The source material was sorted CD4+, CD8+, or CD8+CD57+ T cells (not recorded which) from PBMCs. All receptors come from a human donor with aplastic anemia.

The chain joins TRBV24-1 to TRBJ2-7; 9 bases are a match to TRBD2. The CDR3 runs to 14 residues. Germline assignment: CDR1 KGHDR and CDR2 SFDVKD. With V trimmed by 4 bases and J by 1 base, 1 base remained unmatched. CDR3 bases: TGTGCCACCAGTGACAGCGGGAGGTCCTACGAGCAGTACTTC. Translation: CATSDSGRSYEQYF.

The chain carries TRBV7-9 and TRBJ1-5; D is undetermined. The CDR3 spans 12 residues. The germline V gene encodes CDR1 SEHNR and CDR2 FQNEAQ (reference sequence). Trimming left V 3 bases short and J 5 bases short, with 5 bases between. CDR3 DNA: TGTGCCAGCAGCTTTTCGGATCAGCCCCAGCATTTT. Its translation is CASSFSDQPQHF.

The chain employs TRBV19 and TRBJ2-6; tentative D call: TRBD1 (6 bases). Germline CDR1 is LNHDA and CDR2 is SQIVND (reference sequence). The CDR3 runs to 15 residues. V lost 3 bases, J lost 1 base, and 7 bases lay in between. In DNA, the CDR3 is TGTGCCAGTAGTATTGGACAGTCTGGGGCCAACGTCCTGACTTTC. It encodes CASSIGQSGANVLTF.

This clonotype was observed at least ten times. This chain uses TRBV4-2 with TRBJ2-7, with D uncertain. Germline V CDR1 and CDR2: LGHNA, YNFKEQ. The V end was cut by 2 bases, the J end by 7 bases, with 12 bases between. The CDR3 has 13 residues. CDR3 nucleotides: TGTGCCAGCAGCCAACCCCCGGCGAGGGAGCAGTACTTC. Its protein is CASSQPPAREQYF.

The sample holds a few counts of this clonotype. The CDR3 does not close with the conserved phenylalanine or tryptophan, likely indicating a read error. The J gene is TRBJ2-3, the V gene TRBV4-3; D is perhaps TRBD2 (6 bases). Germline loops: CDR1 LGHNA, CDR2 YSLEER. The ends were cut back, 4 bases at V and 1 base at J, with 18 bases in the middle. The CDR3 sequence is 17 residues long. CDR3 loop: CASSRDGGDFGTDTQYS. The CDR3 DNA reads TGCGCCAGCAGCCGCGACGGCGGGGACTTCGGCACAGATACGCAGTATTCT.

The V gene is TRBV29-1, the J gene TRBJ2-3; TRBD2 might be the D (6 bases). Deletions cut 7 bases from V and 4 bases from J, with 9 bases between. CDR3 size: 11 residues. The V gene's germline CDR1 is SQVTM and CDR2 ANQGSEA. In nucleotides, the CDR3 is TGCAGCGGGGGGGTGGCAGATACGCAGTATTTT. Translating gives CSGGVADTQYF.

The DNA of the CDR3 is TGTGCCACCAGTCAGGGCGGACGGAATTCACCCCTCCACTTT. Its protein product is CATSQGGRNSPLHF. The chain uses TRBV24-1 and TRBJ1-6; tentative D call: TRBD1 (5 bases). Trimming pared 6 bases from V and 7 bases from J, leaving 12 bases between. This CDR3 comprises 14 residues. Germline lookup yields CDR1 KGHDR and CDR2 SFDVKD.

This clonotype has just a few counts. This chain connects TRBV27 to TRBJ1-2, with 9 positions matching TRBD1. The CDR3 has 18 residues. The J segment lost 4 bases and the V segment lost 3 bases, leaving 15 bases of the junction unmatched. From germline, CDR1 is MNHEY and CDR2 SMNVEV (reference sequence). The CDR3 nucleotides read TGTGCCAGCAGTTTTACCGCCGGGACAGGGACTACGAGCTATGGCTACACCTTC. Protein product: CASSFTAGTGTTSYGYTF.

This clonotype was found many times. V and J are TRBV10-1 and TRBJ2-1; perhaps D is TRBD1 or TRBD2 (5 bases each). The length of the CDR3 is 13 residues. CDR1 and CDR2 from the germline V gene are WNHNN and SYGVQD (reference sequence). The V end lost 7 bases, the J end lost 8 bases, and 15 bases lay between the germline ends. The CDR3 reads CASKKSGTDEQFF. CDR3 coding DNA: TGCGCCAGCAAGAAGTCAGGGACGGATGAGCAGTTCTTC.

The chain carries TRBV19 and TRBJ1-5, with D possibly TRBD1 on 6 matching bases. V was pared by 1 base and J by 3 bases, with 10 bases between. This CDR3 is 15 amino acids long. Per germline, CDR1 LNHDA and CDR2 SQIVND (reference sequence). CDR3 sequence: CASSIVDRTNQPQHF. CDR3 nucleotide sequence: TGTGCCAGTAGTATAGTTGACAGGACCAATCAGCCCCAGCATTTT.

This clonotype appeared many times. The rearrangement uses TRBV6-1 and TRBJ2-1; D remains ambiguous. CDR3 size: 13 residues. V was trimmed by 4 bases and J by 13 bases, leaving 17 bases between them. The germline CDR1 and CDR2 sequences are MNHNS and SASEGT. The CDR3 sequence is CASSVYIVAGQFF. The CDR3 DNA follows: TGTGCCAGCAGTGTCTATATAGTGGCAGGACAGTTCTTC.

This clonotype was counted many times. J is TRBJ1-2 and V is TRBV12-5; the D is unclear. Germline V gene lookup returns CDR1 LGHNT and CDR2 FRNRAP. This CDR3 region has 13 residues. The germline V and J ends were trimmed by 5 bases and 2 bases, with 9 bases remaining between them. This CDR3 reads CASGVNSNYGYTF. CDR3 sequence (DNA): TGTGCTAGTGGTGTAAACAGCAACTATGGCTACACCTTC.

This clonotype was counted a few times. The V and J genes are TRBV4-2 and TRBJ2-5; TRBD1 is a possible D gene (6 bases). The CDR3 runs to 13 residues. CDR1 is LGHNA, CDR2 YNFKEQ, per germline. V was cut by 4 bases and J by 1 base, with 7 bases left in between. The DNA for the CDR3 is TGTGCCAGCAGCCGAGGGGGCCAAGAGACCCAGTACTTC. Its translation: CASSRGGQETQYF.

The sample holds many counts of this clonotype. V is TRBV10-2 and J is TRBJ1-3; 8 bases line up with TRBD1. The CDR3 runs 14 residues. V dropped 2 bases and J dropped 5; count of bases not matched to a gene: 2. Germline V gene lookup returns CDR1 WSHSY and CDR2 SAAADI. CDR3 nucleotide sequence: TGCGCCAGCAGTGAGGCAGGGGGCAGAAACACCATATATTTT. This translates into CASSEAGGRNTIYF.

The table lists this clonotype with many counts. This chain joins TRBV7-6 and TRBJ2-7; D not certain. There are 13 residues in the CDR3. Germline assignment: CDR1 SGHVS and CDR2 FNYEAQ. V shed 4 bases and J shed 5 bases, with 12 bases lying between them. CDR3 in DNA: TGTGCCAGCAGCTCCATCCAAGGCGACGAGCAGTACTTC. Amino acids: CASSSIQGDEQYF.

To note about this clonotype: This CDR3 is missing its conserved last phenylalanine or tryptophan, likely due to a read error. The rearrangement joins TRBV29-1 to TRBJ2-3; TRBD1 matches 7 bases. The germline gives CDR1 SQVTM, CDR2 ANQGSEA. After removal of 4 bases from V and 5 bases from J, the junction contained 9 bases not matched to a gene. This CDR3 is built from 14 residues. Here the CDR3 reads CSVGDKGARDTQYV. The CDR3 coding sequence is TGCAGCGTTGGCGACAAGGGGGCAAGAGATACGCAGTATGTT.

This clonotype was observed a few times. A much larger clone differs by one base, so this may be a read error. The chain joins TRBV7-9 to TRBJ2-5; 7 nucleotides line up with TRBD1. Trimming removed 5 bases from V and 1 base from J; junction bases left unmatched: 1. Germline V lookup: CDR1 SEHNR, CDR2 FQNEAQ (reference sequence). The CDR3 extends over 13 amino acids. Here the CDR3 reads CASSRTGQETQYF. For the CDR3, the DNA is TGTGCCAGCAGCAGGACAGGCCAAGAGACCCAGTACTTC.

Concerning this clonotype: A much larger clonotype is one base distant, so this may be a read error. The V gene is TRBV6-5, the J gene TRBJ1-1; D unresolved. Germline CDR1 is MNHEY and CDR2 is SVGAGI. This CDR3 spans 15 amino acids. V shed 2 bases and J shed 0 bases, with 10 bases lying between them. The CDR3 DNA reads TGTGCCAGCAGTTACCTCAAGACCCTGAACACTGAAGCTTTCTTT. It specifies CASSYLKTLNTEAFF.

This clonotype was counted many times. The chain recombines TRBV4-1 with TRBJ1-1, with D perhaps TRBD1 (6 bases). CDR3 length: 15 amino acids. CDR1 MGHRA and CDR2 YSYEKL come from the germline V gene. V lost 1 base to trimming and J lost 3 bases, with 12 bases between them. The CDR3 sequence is CASSQGTAQDTEAFF. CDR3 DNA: TGCGCCAGCAGCCAAGGGACAGCTCAGGACACTGAAGCTTTCTTT.

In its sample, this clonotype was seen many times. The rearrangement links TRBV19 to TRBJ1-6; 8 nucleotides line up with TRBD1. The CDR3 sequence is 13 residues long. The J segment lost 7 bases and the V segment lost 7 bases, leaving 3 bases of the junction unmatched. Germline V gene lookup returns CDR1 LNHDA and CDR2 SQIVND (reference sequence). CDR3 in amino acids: CASNDRGNSPLHF. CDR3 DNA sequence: TGTGCCAGTAATGACAGGGGAAATTCACCCCTCCACTTT.

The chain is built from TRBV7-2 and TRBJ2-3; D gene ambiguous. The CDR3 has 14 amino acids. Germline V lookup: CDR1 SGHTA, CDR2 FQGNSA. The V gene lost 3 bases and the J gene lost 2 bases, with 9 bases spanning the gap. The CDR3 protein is CASSFLGPTDTQYF. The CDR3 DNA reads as TGTGCCAGCAGCTTCCTCGGTCCCACAGATACGCAGTATTTT.

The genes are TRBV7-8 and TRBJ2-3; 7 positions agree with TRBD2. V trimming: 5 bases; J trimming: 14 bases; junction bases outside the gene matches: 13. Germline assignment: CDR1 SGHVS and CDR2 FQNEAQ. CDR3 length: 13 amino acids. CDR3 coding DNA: TGTGCCAGCAGCCACCCAAGGACTAGTAGCACGTATTTT. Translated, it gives CASSHPRTSSTYF.

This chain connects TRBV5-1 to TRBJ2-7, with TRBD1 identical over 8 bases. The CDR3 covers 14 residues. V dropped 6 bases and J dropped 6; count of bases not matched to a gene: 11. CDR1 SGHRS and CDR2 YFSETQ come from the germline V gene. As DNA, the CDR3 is TGCGCCAGCAACGATGGGACAGGTGTGTCCGAGCAGTACTTC. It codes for CASNDGTGVSEQYF.

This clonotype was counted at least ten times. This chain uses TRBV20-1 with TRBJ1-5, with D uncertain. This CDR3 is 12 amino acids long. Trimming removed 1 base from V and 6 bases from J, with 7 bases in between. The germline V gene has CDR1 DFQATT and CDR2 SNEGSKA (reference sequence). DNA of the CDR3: TGCAGTGCTAGAGGAATCTCTCAGCCCCAGCATTTT. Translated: CSARGISQPQHF.

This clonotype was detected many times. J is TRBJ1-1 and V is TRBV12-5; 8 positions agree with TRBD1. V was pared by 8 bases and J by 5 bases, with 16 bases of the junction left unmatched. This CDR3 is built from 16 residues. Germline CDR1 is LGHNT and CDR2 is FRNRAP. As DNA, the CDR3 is TGTGCTAGTAAGGCGGACAGGGAATGGATGGGAACTGAAGCTTTCTTT. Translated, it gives CASKADREWMGTEAFF. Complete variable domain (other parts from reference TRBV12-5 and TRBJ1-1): DARVTQTPRHKVTEMGQEVTMRCQPILGHNTVFWYRQTMMQGLELLAYFRNRAPLDDSGMPKDRFSAEMPDATLATLKIQPSEPRDSAVYFCASKADREWMGTEAFFGQGTRLTVV.

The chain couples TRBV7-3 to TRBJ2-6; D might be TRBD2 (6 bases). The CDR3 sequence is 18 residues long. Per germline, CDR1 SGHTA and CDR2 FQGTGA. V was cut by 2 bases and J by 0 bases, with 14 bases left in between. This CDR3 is CASSLRGTGGSGANVLTF. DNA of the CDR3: TGTGCCAGCAGCTTACGTGGGACTGGCGGCTCTGGGGCCAACGTCCTGACTTTC. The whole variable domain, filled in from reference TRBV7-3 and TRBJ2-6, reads GAGVSQTPSNKVTEKGKYVELRCDPISGHTALYWYRQSLGQGPEFLIYFQGTGAADDSGLPNDRFFAVRPEGSVSTLKIQRTERGDSAVYLCASSLRGTGGSGANVLTFGAGSRLTVL.